The 19 T cell receptor beta chains in this list originate from one sample, sequenced in a study of identical twins. TCRdb re-called the 5' RACE reads through MiXCR, storing one row per CDR3 protein. The sample carries approximately 700,000 distinct CDR3 sequences, 15% to 20% recorded once. These sequences were also reported in another study, on T cells expressing NK-cell markers.

Sample: PBMCs. These receptors were taken from a woman between 18 and 29 years old in good health.

There are a few counts of this clonotype. The chain joins TRBV12-3 or TRBV12-4 to TRBJ2-3; D is undetermined. V lost 1 base, J lost 13 bases, and 18 bases lay in between. This CDR3 has 14 residues. The CDR3 protein is CASSLEPSAGSKYF. The CDR3 bases are TGTGCCAGCAGTTTAGAACCTAGTGCTGGTTCTAAGTATTTT.

The chain recombines TRBV7-9 with TRBJ2-1, with no clear D. The CDR3 runs to 12 residues. The V end was cut by 2 bases, the J end by 14 bases, with 13 bases between. The germline CDR1 and CDR2 sequences are SEHNR and FQNEAQ (reference sequence). The CDR3 is CASSLHLGRKFF. CDR3 sequence (DNA): TGTGCCAGCAGCTTACACCTTGGGCGGAAGTTCTTC.

At least ten counts were recorded for this clonotype. For the CDR3, the DNA is TGTGCCAGCAGTTTATCCCAGCTGGAGGCTTTCTTT. Protein product: CASSLSQLEAFF. The V gene is TRBV12-3 or TRBV12-4, the J gene TRBJ1-1, with D unclear. V was clipped by 2 bases and J by 11 bases, with 12 bases between them. The CDR3 is 12 residues long.

This clonotype turned up a few times. In DNA form, the CDR3 reads TGCAGTGCTAGAGACTACAGAGGGGGCGATCAAAACATTCAGTACTTC. Translated, it gives CSARDYRGGDQNIQYF. This rearrangement joins TRBV20-1 to TRBJ2-4, with 7 bases fitting TRBD1. Germline V gene sequence: CDR1 DFQATT, CDR2 SNEGSKA (reference sequence). This CDR3 is 16 amino acids long. V was clipped by 0 bases and J by 5 bases; unmatched bases: 10.

This rearrangement joins TRBV19 to TRBJ2-3; D not certain. V gave up 6 bases and J gave up 1 base, with 8 bases separating them. The CDR3 sequence is 13 residues long. Germline V gene data show CDR1 as LNHDA and CDR2 as SQIVND (reference sequence). CDR3 coding DNA: TGTGCCAGTAGCGGATGGGGCACAGATACGCAGTATTTT. Translation gives CASSGWGTDTQYF. The complete variable domain, with remaining parts taken from reference TRBV19 and TRBJ2-3, reads DGGITQSPKYLFRKEGQNVTLSCEQNLNHDAMYWYRQDPGQGLRLIYYSQIVNDFQKGDIAEGYSVSREKKESFPLTVTSAQKNPTAFYLCASSGWGTDTQYFGPGTRLTVL.

J is TRBJ2-5 and V is TRBV7-2; a possible D gene is TRBD2 (5 bases). V was clipped by 3 bases and J by 4 bases, with 15 bases between them. In germline, CDR1 is SGHTA, CDR2 FQGNSA. The CDR3 length is 15 residues. This CDR3 is CASSFGDTGVETQYF. CDR3 nucleotides: TGTGCCAGCAGCTTCGGTGATACCGGGGTAGAGACCCAGTACTTC.

This chain joins TRBV12-3 or TRBV12-4 and TRBJ2-2; the D gene is possibly TRBD2 (6 bases). Trimming removed 5 bases at V and 5 bases at J, with 12 bases between. CDR3 length equals 14 residues. CDR3 in DNA: TGTGCCAGCAGTCGCGGGGTCCGAACCGGGGAGCTGTTTTTT. Translated: CASSRGVRTGELFF.

The sample holds a few counts of this clonotype. This chain connects TRBV15 to TRBJ2-1, with TRBD2 matching over 14 bases. This CDR3 has 17 residues. In germline, CDR1 is LNHNV, CDR2 YYDKDF (reference sequence). V shed 2 bases, J shed 6 bases, and the junction held 6 bases outside the gene matches. This CDR3 reads CATSRHHGLAGGNEQFF. Here the CDR3 DNA reads TGTGCCACCAGCAGACATCACGGACTAGCGGGAGGCAATGAGCAGTTCTTC.

The chain couples TRBV11-3 to TRBJ2-3; no reliable D call. From germline, CDR1 is SGHNT and CDR2 YENEEA. The CDR3 runs 15 residues. V was shortened by 1 base and J by 2 bases, with 10 bases between the two germline ends. The CDR3 spells CASSLGLRATDTQYF. In nucleotides, the CDR3 is TGTGCCAGCAGCTTAGGTCTCCGGGCCACAGATACGCAGTATTTT.

The genes are TRBV9 and TRBJ2-5; 13 bases agree with TRBD2. J was trimmed by 3 bases and V by 0 bases; bases with no gene match: 8. Germline CDR1 and CDR2: SGDLS and YYNGEE. The CDR3 has 18 residues. The CDR3 spells CASSVGTSGGRIEETQYF. The CDR3 bases are TGTGCCAGCAGCGTAGGGACTAGCGGGGGCCGTATAGAAGAGACCCAGTACTTC.

The chain joins TRBV29-1 to TRBJ2-1, with 13 bases that match TRBD2. With 5 bases clipped from V and 0 bases from J, the junction kept 1 base outside the gene matches. CDR1 is SQVTM, CDR2 ANQGSEA, per germline. This CDR3 has 15 residues. The CDR3, as DNA: TGCAGCGTTCGGACTAGCGGGAGCTCCTACAATGAGCAGTTCTTC. This gives the protein CSVRTSGSSYNEQFF.

V is TRBV18 and J is TRBJ1-5; the D is unclear. The CDR3 has 12 amino acids. V lost 0 bases to trimming and J lost 5 bases, with 2 bases between them. Germline loops: CDR1 KGHSH, CDR2 LQKENI. Here the CDR3 reads CASSPPDQPQHF. CDR3 bases: TGTGCCAGCTCACCACCGGATCAGCCCCAGCATTTT.

This rearrangement joins TRBV5-1 to TRBJ2-2; D unclear. V lost 0 bases and J lost 4, with 7 bases in between. Germline loops: CDR1 SGHRS, CDR2 YFSETQ. This CDR3 region has 14 residues. The CDR3 nucleotides are TGCGCCAGCAGCTTGGTCTGGGGCACCGGGGAGCTGTTTTTT. Translating gives CASSLVWGTGELFF.

This clonotype has a handful of counts. The V call is TRBV6-1, the J call TRBJ1-4, with 9 positions matching TRBD1. This CDR3 has 16 residues. J was trimmed by 8 bases and V by 5 bases; bases with no gene match: 12. Germline V gene lookup returns CDR1 MNHNS and CDR2 SASEGT. In DNA, the CDR3 is TGTGCCAGCAGTCGAAGACTCTACAGGGGGCAAGAAAAACTGTTTTTT. Its translation: CASSRRLYRGQEKLFF.

The chain employs TRBV5-1 and TRBJ2-3, with D perhaps TRBD1 or TRBD2 (5 bases each). The CDR3 contains 16 residues. V lost 4 bases to trimming and J lost 4 bases, with 19 bases between them. CDR1 and CDR2 from the germline V gene are SGHRS and YFSETQ. The CDR3 DNA follows: TGCGCCAGCAGCCGGGACGGATTAGCGTCCGCAGATACGCAGTATTTT. Translated: CASSRDGLASADTQYF.

V gene TRBV6-6 combines with J gene TRBJ2-7; 7 nucleotides match TRBD2. The CDR3 is 12 amino acids. V lost 7 bases to trimming and J lost 5 bases; unmatched junction nucleotides: 5. CDR1 and CDR2 (germline): MNHNY, SVGAGI (reference sequence). This CDR3 is CASNHRGDEQYF. The CDR3, as DNA: TGTGCCAGCAATCACCGGGGGGACGAGCAGTACTTC.

The V gene is TRBV20-1, the J gene TRBJ2-2; D may be TRBD2 (6 bases). This CDR3 region has 17 residues. Trimming cost V 3 bases and J 2 bases, with 19 bases left between them. Germline CDR1 and CDR2: DFQATT and SNEGSKA (reference sequence). CDR3 residues: CSARGYIAGLNTGELFF. In DNA form, the CDR3 reads TGCAGTGCTAGGGGATATATTGCGGGGCTTAACACCGGGGAGCTGTTTTTT.

This clonotype was counted at least ten times. The rearrangement links TRBV7-3 to TRBJ2-1; no reliable D call. This CDR3 is built from 15 residues. V dropped 1 base and J dropped 5 bases, with 12 bases sitting between them. Germline V CDR1 and CDR2: SGHTA, FQGTGA. The CDR3: CASSLNPHSNNEQFF. As DNA, the CDR3 is TGTGCCAGCAGCTTAAACCCACATAGTAACAATGAGCAGTTCTTC.

This clonotype turned up a few times. CDR3 sequence (DNA): TGTGCCAGCAGTTTCCTTGGCGCGTTGCAGACCCAGTACTTC. Its protein product is CASSFLGALQTQYF. V and J are TRBV12-3 or TRBV12-4 and TRBJ2-5, with no clear D. Trimming took 3 bases from V and 6 from J, leaving 14 bases between them. This CDR3 is built from 14 residues.